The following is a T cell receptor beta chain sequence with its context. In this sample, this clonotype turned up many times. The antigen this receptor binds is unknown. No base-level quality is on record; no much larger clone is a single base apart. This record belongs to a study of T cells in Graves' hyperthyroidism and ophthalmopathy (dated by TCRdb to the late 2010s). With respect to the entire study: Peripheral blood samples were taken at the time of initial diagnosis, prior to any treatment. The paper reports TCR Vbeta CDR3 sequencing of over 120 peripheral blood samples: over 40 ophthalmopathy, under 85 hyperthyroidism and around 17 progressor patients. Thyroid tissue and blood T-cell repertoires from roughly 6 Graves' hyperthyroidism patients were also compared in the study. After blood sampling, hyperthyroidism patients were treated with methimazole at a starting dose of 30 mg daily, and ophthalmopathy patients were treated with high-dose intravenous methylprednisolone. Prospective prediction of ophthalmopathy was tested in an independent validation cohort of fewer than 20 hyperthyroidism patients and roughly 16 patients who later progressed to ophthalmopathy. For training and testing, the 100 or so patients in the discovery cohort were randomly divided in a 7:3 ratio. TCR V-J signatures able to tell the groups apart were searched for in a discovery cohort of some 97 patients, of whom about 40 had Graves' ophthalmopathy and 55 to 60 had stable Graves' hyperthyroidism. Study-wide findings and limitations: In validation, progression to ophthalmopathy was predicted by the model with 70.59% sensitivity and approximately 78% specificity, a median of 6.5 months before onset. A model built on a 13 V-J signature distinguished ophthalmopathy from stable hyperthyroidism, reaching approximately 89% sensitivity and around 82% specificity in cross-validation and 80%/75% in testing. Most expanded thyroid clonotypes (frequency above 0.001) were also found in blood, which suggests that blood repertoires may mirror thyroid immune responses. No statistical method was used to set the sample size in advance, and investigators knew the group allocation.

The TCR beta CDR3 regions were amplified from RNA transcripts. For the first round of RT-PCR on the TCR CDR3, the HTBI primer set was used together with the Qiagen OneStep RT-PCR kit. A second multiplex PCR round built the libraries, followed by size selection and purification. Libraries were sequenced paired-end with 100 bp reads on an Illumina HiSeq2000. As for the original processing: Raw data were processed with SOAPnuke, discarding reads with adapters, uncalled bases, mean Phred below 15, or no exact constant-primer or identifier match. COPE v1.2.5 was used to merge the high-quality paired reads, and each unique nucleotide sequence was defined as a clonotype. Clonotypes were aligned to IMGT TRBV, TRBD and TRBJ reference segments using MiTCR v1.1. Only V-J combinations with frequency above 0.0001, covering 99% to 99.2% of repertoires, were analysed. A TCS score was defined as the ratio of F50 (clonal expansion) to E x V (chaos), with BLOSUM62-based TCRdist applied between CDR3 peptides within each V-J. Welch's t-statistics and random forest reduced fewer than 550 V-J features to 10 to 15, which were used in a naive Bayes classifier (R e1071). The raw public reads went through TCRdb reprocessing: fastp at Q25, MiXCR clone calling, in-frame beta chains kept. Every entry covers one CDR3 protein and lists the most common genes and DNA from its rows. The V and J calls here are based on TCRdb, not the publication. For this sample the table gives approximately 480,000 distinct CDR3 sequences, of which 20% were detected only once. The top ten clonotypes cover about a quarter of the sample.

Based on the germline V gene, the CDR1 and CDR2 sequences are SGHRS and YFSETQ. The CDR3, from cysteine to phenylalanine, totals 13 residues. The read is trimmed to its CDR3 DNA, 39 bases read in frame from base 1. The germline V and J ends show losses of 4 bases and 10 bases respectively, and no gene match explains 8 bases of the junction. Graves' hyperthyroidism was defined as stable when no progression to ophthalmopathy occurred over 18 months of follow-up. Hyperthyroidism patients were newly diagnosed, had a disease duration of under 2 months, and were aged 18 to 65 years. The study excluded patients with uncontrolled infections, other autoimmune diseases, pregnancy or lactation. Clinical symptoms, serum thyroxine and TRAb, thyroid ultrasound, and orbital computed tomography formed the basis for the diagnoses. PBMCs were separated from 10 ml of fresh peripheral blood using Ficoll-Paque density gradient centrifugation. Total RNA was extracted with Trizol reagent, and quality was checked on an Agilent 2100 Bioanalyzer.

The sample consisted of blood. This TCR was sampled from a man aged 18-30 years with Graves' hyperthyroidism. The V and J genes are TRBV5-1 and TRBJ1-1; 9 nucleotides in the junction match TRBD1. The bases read TGCGCCAGCAGCGTCTCGGGACAGGGTCGAGCTTTCTTT. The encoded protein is CASSVSGQGRAFF. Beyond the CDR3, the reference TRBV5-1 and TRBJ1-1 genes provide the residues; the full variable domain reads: KAGVTQTPRYLIKTRGQQVTLSCSPISGHRSVSWYQQTPGQGLQFLFEYFSETQRNKGNFPGRFSGRQFSNSRSEMNVSTLELGDSALYLCASSVSGQGRAFFGQGTRLTVV.